This note documents a single TCR beta chain sequence. Its antigen is not known. Germline V gene sequence: CDR1 MNHEY, CDR2 SVGAGI. This CDR3 has 15 amino acids. The J segment lost 6 bases and the V segment lost 6 bases, leaving 13 bases of the junction unmatched. The data were taken from a study of cytomegalovirus exposure and HLA in healthy donors. PCR employed 60 Vbeta and 13 Jbeta primers. This table comes from immunoSEQ multiplex PCR, and its TCRdb copy is limited to in-frame clones, with some not included. In all, the sample yields roughly 43,000 clones. General study findings and limits: When analyzed later, the rates of TCR association showed variation by HLA locus, with DRB1 the most and HLA-C the fewest. Roughly uniform depth of sequencing across donors was assumed in presence/absence analyses.

What was sequenced was PBMCs. The source of this sequence is a woman between 40 and 50 years old in good health and CMV-seronegative. The chain combines TRBV6-5 with TRBJ2-7; 8 bases fit TRBD1. The CDR3 protein is CASRIAGGFSSEQYF. CDR3 nucleotides: TGTGCCAGCAGGATCGCAGGGGGCTTTTCGAGCGAGCAGTACTTC.